This TCR beta chain was documented in a study of CD8 T cells in ankylosing spondylitis. Study findings and constraints: A motif in TCR beta, a set of roughly eight highly homologous variants, appeared characteristic of ankylosing spondylitis blood.

One entry per CDR3 protein, called by TCRdb with MiXCR from the 5' RACE reads. The repertoire consists of about 240,000 distinct CDR3 sequences, with approximately 9% occurring once and the leading ten covering approximately 7%. Comments on this clonotype: Antigen specificity is unknown.

The CDR3 consists of 14 residues. This receptor was identified in a male donor with ankylosing spondylitis or in good health (not recorded which). This sequence joins TRBV5-2 and TRBJ1-1; TRBD1 is the table's D call and was not checked against the DNA. TRBV5-2 is a pseudogene locus. Sequencing used blood, either unsorted or a sorted T cell fraction (not recorded which). This CDR3 is CAMGPGQGWAEAFF. In DNA, the CDR3 is TGTGCCATGGGCCCCGGACAGGGGTGGGCTGAAGCTTTCTTT.